Sequencing of this T cell receptor (beta chain) was carried out in a study of blood T cell repertoires in COVID-19. Background on the study: Collection of acute and convalescent COVID-19 samples took place in the United States, Italy and Spain. T cells, B-cell-depleted T cells, or PBMCs provided the cDNA or gDNA that served as material.

The CDR3 totals 12 residues. V dropped 7 bases and J dropped 7 bases, with 13 bases sitting between them. Per the authors' pipeline: The authors estimated nucleated cell counts from reference gene primer amplification. The data were produced by immunoSEQ multiplex PCR, yet TCRdb's version contains in-frame clones alone and is incomplete. D and trimming come from the DNA, and the V and J calls and clone size come from that table. Here the sample spans roughly 290,000 clones, just under 85% being singletons. This clone was seen just once. The rearrangement joins TRBV12-3 or TRBV12-4 to TRBJ1-2; D unresolved. This sequence was found in a woman between 50 and 59 years old with active or convalescent COVID-19. Input material: peripheral blood. The chain's CDR3 is CASTLVGSGYTF. CDR3 DNA sequence: TGTGCCAGCACCCTAGTAGGGAGTGGCTACACCTTC.